The clone carrying this TCR beta chain was counted only a few times. These data are taken from a study of blood T cell repertoires in COVID-19. About the study: From T cells, B-cell-depleted T cells, or PBMCs came the material, which was cDNA or gDNA.

The V and J ends lost 0 bases and 8 bases respectively, with 13 bases between them. The CDR3 consists of 14 residues. The V gene's germline CDR1 is LGHDT and CDR2 YNNKEL (reference sequence). In the original analysis: For nucleated cells, counts were estimated from reference gene primer amplification. Using immunoSEQ multiplex PCR, the repertoire was profiled, and TCRdb retains in-frame clones only, with some absent. V, J and clone size reflect that table, while D and trimming were determined from the DNA. This sample has 98,000 or so clones, with roughly four fifths found just once. This TCR derives from an elderly woman with active or convalescent COVID-19. Sequenced: peripheral blood. V gene TRBV3-1 (or the pseudogene TRBV3-2) combines with J gene TRBJ1-2; possibly TRBD1 for D (6 bases). The CDR3 coding sequence is TGTGCCAGCAGCCAAGATAGCGGGGGGCGCGGCTACACCTTC. It yields the protein CASSQDSGGRGYTF.